This passage covers 31 T cell receptor beta chains from one sample sequenced in a study of response to subunit inactivated influenza vaccine. TCRdb analysed the RT-PCR reads with MiXCR anew, one entry per CDR3 protein. The table includes roughly 670,000 distinct CDR3 sequences, approximately 14% detected once. Specimen: PBMCs from blood, collected less than 15 days before vaccination. These receptors all stem from a man between 50 and 59 years old who received an inactivated influenza vaccine.

This clonotype was picked up many times. The chain couples TRBV3-1 to TRBJ2-7; possibly TRBD1 for D (6 bases). Germline CDR1 is LGHDT and CDR2 is YNNKEL (reference sequence). This CDR3 contains 16 residues. Trimming took 3 bases from V and 2 from J, leaving 17 bases between them. The CDR3 DNA is TGTGCCAGCAGCCATGAGGGGGAAACTAGGACCTACGAGCAGTACTTC. This gives the protein CASSHEGETRTYEQYF.

This clonotype was counted only a few times. The V call is TRBV3-1, the J call TRBJ1-2, with D maybe TRBD1 (5 bases). Trimming cost V 1 base and J 4 bases, with 13 bases left between them. The germline V gene has CDR1 LGHDT and CDR2 YNNKEL (reference sequence). CDR3 length equals 15 residues. The CDR3 coding sequence is TGTGCCAGCAGCCAAGCGGGGGGGGGTTTCTATGGCTACACCTTC. It encodes CASSQAGGGFYGYTF.

This clonotype was observed a handful of times. The rearrangement uses TRBV20-1 and TRBJ2-3, with 10 bases that match TRBD2. Germline lookup yields CDR1 DFQATT and CDR2 SNEGSKA (reference sequence). This CDR3 contains 15 residues. V trimming: 2 bases; J trimming: 2 bases; junction bases outside the gene matches: 4. The DNA of the CDR3 is TGCAGTGCTAGACGGACTAGCGGCCTCACAGATACGCAGTATTTT. It translates to CSARRTSGLTDTQYF.

In this sample, this clonotype turned up a few times. The rearrangement links TRBV7-8 to TRBJ2-3; 11 positions match TRBD2. Trimming cost V 1 base and J 7 bases; bases outside gene matches: 13. This CDR3 contains 18 residues. In germline, CDR1 is SGHVS, CDR2 FQNEAQ. The DNA for the CDR3 is TGTGCCAGCAGCTTAGTATCACTAGCGGGGGTGAGGGGACATACGCAGTATTTT. Translating it yields CASSLVSLAGVRGHTQYF.

This clonotype was seen a few times. The CDR3 DNA follows: TGCAGTGCTATTCAGGCTTCTAGCACAGATACGCAGTATTTT. It specifies CSAIQASSTDTQYF. The chain links TRBV20-1 to TRBJ2-3; D remains unclear. The CDR3 totals 14 residues. Looked up from germline, CDR1 is DFQATT and CDR2 is SNEGSKA (reference sequence). Between the trimmed V and J ends, which lost 4 bases and 0 bases, there was a span of 11 bases.

Written as DNA, the CDR3 is TGTGCCAGCAGCTTTGGATCGGGGGATACGCAGTATTTT. This sequence encodes CASSFGSGDTQYF. This chain connects TRBV7-2 to TRBJ2-3; TRBD2 is a possible D gene (5 bases). Germline V gives CDR1 SGHTA, CDR2 FQGNSA. V was cut by 3 bases and J by 6 bases, with 10 bases left in between. The CDR3 length is 13 residues.

This chain connects TRBV4-3 to TRBJ2-2, with TRBD2 identical over 10 bases. CDR3 length: 17 residues. The germline CDR1 and CDR2 sequences are LGHNA and YSLEER. Trimming at V came to 4 bases and at J to 0 bases, leaving 5 bases not matched to a gene. The DNA of the CDR3 is TGCGCCAGCAGCCGCGGACTAGCGGAAACGAACACCGGGGAGCTGTTTTTT. This encodes CASSRGLAETNTGELFF.

This clonotype has a handful of counts. The rearrangement joins TRBV12-3 or TRBV12-4 to TRBJ2-1; D is unresolved. Trimming cost V 3 bases and J 4 bases, with 7 bases left between them. The CDR3 totals 13 residues. CDR3 residues: CASSFGQYNEQFF. CDR3 nucleotides: TGTGCCAGCAGTTTTGGGCAGTACAATGAGCAGTTCTTC.

This clonotype was picked up a small number of times. This chain joins TRBV27 and TRBJ1-6, with a possible D match to TRBD1 (6 bases). The CDR3 contains 14 residues. V was trimmed by 8 bases and J by 10 bases, leaving 18 bases between them. Germline assignment: CDR1 MNHEY and CDR2 SMNVEV (reference sequence). The CDR3, as DNA: TGTGCCAGCGGAGGGGGAGCCTGGGGGTCACCCCTCCACTTT. This gives the protein CASGGGAWGSPLHF.

This clonotype has only a few counts. This rearrangement joins TRBV7-2 to TRBJ1-5, with D tentatively TRBD1 (5 bases). V gave up 5 bases and J gave up 11 bases, with 25 bases separating them. In germline, CDR1 is SGHTA, CDR2 FQGNSA. CDR3 length: 16 amino acids. The CDR3 region is CASSQAGSGISWAQHF. In DNA, the CDR3 is TGTGCCAGCAGCCAGGCAGGGAGCGGAATCAGCTGGGCCCAGCATTTT.

This clonotype has ten or more counts. This chain uses TRBV9 with TRBJ2-3; 7 bases agree with TRBD2. The length of the CDR3 is 15 residues. The trim removed 4 bases at V and 3 bases at J, leaving 8 bases unmatched. Germline V gene lookup returns CDR1 SGDLS and CDR2 YYNGEE. CDR3 nucleotide sequence: TGTGCCAGCAGCCCCTACGCGGGAGAAACAGATACGCAGTATTTT. Protein: CASSPYAGETDTQYF.

This clonotype showed up just a few times. This chain connects TRBV6-4 to TRBJ2-2; 9 bases line up with TRBD2. The germline gives CDR1 MRHNA, CDR2 SNTAGT. Trimming cost V 0 bases and J 0 bases; bases outside gene matches: 8. The CDR3 length is 19 residues. In DNA, the CDR3 is TGTGCCAGCAGTGACTCCCAAGTAGCGGGGGATCCGAACACCGGGGAGCTGTTTTTT. This gives the protein CASSDSQVAGDPNTGELFF.

This clonotype occurred a few times. This chain links TRBV12-3 or TRBV12-4 with TRBJ2-5, with TRBD2 matching 8 bases. CDR3 length equals 13 residues. V lost 6 bases, J lost 5 bases, and 5 bases stayed unmatched. The CDR3 spells CASSPAGDETQYF. For the CDR3, the DNA is TGTGCCAGCAGCCCAGCGGGAGATGAGACCCAGTACTTC.

This clonotype was found a few times. The J gene is TRBJ1-1, the V gene TRBV19; no definite D call. CDR3 length: 15 amino acids. Trimming removed 7 bases at V and 0 bases at J, with 15 bases between. Germline CDR1 is LNHDA and CDR2 is SQIVND (reference sequence). CDR3: CASTSSGVMNTEAFF. DNA of the CDR3: TGTGCCAGTACCTCTAGTGGGGTAATGAACACTGAAGCTTTCTTT.

The rearrangement uses TRBV12-3 or TRBV12-4 and TRBJ1-2; D might be TRBD1 (6 bases). CDR3 length equals 13 residues. V lost 6 bases and J 1 base, leaving 9 bases between the germline ends. CDR3 nucleotides: TGTGCCAGCAGCATGGACAGTAACTATGGCTACACCTTC. Translated, it gives CASSMDSNYGYTF.

This clonotype came up a few times. The rearrangement joins TRBV7-9 to TRBJ1-2; D is uncertain. V was trimmed by 1 base and J by 6 bases, leaving 9 bases between them. The CDR3 sequence is 13 residues long. Germline-derived CDR1 and CDR2 are SEHNR and FQNEAQ (reference sequence). The CDR3 region has the DNA TGTGCCAGCAGCTTAGACAGTGTGCATGGCTACACCTTC. Translation gives CASSLDSVHGYTF.

This clonotype was observed a handful of times. The rearrangement uses TRBV29-1 and TRBJ1-5, with D perhaps TRBD1 (5 bases). Germline lookup yields CDR1 SQVTM and CDR2 ANQGSEA. V was shortened by 4 bases and J by 9 bases, with 16 bases between the two germline ends. This CDR3 comprises 13 residues. CDR3 in amino acids: CSVADTPNGPQHF. In DNA form, the CDR3 reads TGCAGCGTTGCGGACACCCCCAATGGGCCCCAGCATTTT.

This clonotype is a singleton in its sample. V and J are TRBV21-1 and TRBJ2-7; the table's D call TRBD1 went unverified against the DNA. With the DNA end fitting TRBJ2-1 better, the J assignment may be wrong. TRBV21-1 is given as a pseudogene. The CDR3 totals 17 residues. The CDR3 coding sequence is TGTGCCAGCAGCCGAAATCGGCAGGGGGGTAGTTGCTACGAGCAGTTCTTC. Protein sequence: CASSRNRQGGSCYEQFF.

This clonotype occurred many times. V gene TRBV4-3 combines with J gene TRBJ1-3; D not resolved. Germline assignment: CDR1 LGHNA and CDR2 YSLEER. Trimming shortened V by 0 bases and J by 1 base, and 7 bases separated the two germline ends. The CDR3 has 15 amino acids. CDR3 in amino acids: CASSQDWSSGNTIYF. CDR3 in DNA: TGCGCCAGCAGCCAAGACTGGAGTTCTGGAAACACCATATATTTT.

V usage is TRBV6-1 and J usage is TRBJ1-1; D remains ambiguous. V lost 7 bases and J 0 bases, leaving 12 bases between the germline ends. The CDR3 is made up of 14 amino acids. Germline V gene sequence: CDR1 MNHNS, CDR2 SASEGT. The CDR3: CASTSKVMNTEAFF. The DNA for the CDR3 is TGTGCCAGCACCAGCAAGGTCATGAACACTGAAGCTTTCTTT.

The chain has TRBV7-2 and TRBJ2-3; 8 bases are a match to TRBD1. V lost 5 bases, J lost 6 bases, and 4 bases stayed unmatched. Germline CDR1 reads SGHTA; CDR2 reads FQGNSA. The CDR3 is 13 residues long. As DNA, the CDR3 is TGTGCCAGCAGCGCCGGACAGGGTGATACGCAGTATTTT. Translated, it gives CASSAGQGDTQYF.

J is TRBJ2-7 and V is TRBV29-1; D not certain. From germline, CDR1 is SQVTM and CDR2 ANQGSEA. V lost 6 bases to trimming and J lost 0 bases, with 9 bases between them. CDR3 length: 12 residues. In DNA, the CDR3 is TGCAGCGTGGCGAACGGCTCCTACGAGCAGTACTTC. This gives the protein CSVANGSYEQYF.

This clonotype has more than one count but fewer than ten. V is TRBV20-1 and J is TRBJ2-7, with D perhaps matching TRBD1 (5 bases). In germline, CDR1 is DFQATT, CDR2 SNEGSKA (reference sequence). Trimming stripped 4 bases from V and 0 bases from J, with 13 bases between. CDR3 length equals 14 residues. The CDR3 here is CSAIGHFLSYEQYF. As DNA, the CDR3 is TGCAGTGCTATCGGACATTTCCTCTCCTACGAGCAGTACTTC.

The genes are TRBV3-1 and TRBJ1-2; D not certain. From germline, CDR1 is LGHDT and CDR2 YNNKEL (reference sequence). This CDR3 region has 15 residues. V lost 1 base and J lost 8, with 17 bases in between. For the CDR3, the DNA is TGTGCCAGCAGCCAAGCCCTTCTTAGAGATAGAGGCTACACCTTC. Protein: CASSQALLRDRGYTF. The whole variable domain, remainder taken from reference TRBV3-1 and TRBJ1-2, is DTAVSQTPKYLVTQMGNDKSIKCEQNLGHDTMYWYKQDSKKFLKIMFSYNNKELIINETVPNRFSPKSPDKAHLNLHINSLELGDSAVYFCASSQALLRDRGYTFGSGTRLTVV.

The chain couples TRBV12-3 or TRBV12-4 to TRBJ2-7; D might be TRBD1 (6 bases). Trimming cost V 7 bases and J 2 bases, with 12 bases left between them. The CDR3 is made up of 13 amino acids. The DNA for the CDR3 is TGTGCCAGCACCCTAGGGGGTCCCTACGAGCAGTACTTC. As protein: CASTLGGPYEQYF.

The chain is built from TRBV20-1 and TRBJ2-5; tentatively, D is TRBD1 (5 bases). Trimming shortened V by 3 bases and J by 2 bases, and 10 bases separated the two germline ends. Germline-derived CDR1 and CDR2 are DFQATT and SNEGSKA (reference sequence). The CDR3 runs 13 residues. The CDR3 DNA sequence: TGCAGTGCTAGTTCCGACAGACAAGAGACCCAGTACTTC. Protein sequence: CSASSDRQETQYF.

This clonotype has only a few counts. This chain joins TRBV20-1 and TRBJ2-3; 9 bases line up with TRBD2. Germline V gives CDR1 DFQATT, CDR2 SNEGSKA (reference sequence). J was trimmed by 3 bases and V by 0 bases; bases with no gene match: 4. The CDR3 is 15 amino acids. The chain's CDR3 is CSARDGSGSTDTQYF. CDR3 DNA: TGCAGTGCTAGAGATGGTAGCGGGAGTACAGATACGCAGTATTTT.

The V gene is TRBV14, the J gene TRBJ1-4, with D unresolved. The CDR3 sequence is 14 residues long. The germline CDR1 and CDR2 sequences are SGHDN and FVKESK. V lost 1 base and J lost 4, with 7 bases in between. For the CDR3, the DNA is TGTGCCAGCAGCCAAGTGCAGTTTAATGAAAAACTGTTTTTT. It encodes CASSQVQFNEKLFF. The full variable domain, in which reference TRBV14 and TRBJ1-4 provide the parts outside the CDR3, is EAGVTQFPSHSVIEKGQTVTLRCDPISGHDNLYWYRRVMGKEIKFLLHFVKESKQDESGMPNNRFLAERTGGTYSTLKVQPAELEDSGVYFCASSQVQFNEKLFFGSGTQLSVL.

This clonotype was seen ten or more times. The chain uses TRBV2 and TRBJ2-3; D uncertain. The germline V and J ends were trimmed by 1 base and 0 bases, with 5 bases remaining between them. The CDR3 is 14 amino acids. The germline V gene encodes CDR1 SNHLY and CDR2 FYNNEI. CDR3: CASSEGQSTDTQYF. DNA of the CDR3: TGTGCCAGCAGTGAAGGACAAAGCACAGATACGCAGTATTTT.

The rearrangement links TRBV7-2 to TRBJ2-1; no reliable D call. The CDR3 runs to 16 residues. Germline V gene data show CDR1 as SGHTA and CDR2 as FQGNSA. Trimming shortened V by 1 base and J by 0 bases, and 10 bases separated the two germline ends. The CDR3 sequence: CASSLGPTGSYNEQFF. CDR3 in DNA: TGTGCCAGCAGCTTAGGTCCGACGGGCTCCTACAATGAGCAGTTCTTC.

The chain has TRBV4-3 and TRBJ2-3; D call uncertain. This CDR3 comprises 15 residues. Germline V lookup: CDR1 LGHNA, CDR2 YSLEER. V lost 0 bases to trimming and J lost 1 base, with 8 bases between them. The CDR3 region is CASSQDPTRTDTQYF. CDR3 sequence (DNA): TGCGCCAGCAGCCAAGATCCCACACGCACAGATACGCAGTATTTT.